Here is one TCR beta chain with its context. Its matching antigen is unknown. Generated by immunoSEQ multiplex PCR, the TCRdb table keeps only in-frame clones and is missing some. The sample records some 60,000 clones, about 73% being singletons. The data originate from a study of T cell clones after liver transplantation. At the level of the study: Pre-transplant mixed lymphocyte reactions yielded third-party-reactive TCRbeta sequences as comparators for graft-donor-reactive sequences.

Whole-study findings and limits: In most of the 8 subjects, circulating graft-donor-reactive CD4 TCRbeta sequences fell significantly after transplant. Donor-reactive sequences fell more than third party-reactive ones, suggesting partial deletion.

J lost 7 bases, V lost 4 bases, and 6 bases had no gene match. Germline assignment: CDR1 SGHTA and CDR2 FQGNSA. This CDR3 contains 14 residues. The receptor's source is a human patient who received a liver transplant. Some T cells may arise from the graft donor. The sample was CD4+ T cells from blood, taken at the roughly 16-month timepoint. The gene calls are TRBV7-2 and TRBJ2-1, with 8 bases matching TRBD2. CDR3 DNA: TGTGCCAGCAGCTCCACTGGGACTAGGAATGAGCAGTTCTTC. Its translation is CASSSTGTRNEQFF.